The subject of this entry is one T cell receptor beta chain. The antigen is not known. Sequence at one end of the junction differs from germline and may be a read error. The data originate from a study of Graves' ophthalmopathy and Graves' hyperthyroidism. This CDR3 comprises 14 residues. Germline V gives CDR1 MNHEY, CDR2 SVGAGI. Beta-chain TCR CDR3 regions were amplified from RNA transcripts. The first-round RT-PCR employed HTBI primers together with the Qiagen OneStep RT-PCR kit. A multiplex PCR was then performed as the second round. TCRdb ran MiXCR on the multiplex PCR reads and lists one entry per CDR3 protein. The sample yields roughly 1.1 million distinct CDR3 sequences, around a third seen once. Physicians reached a diagnosis by relying on clinical symptoms, serum thyroxine, TRAb, thyroid ultrasound and orbital computed tomography. Study outcomes and limitations: At around 68% sensitivity and 72.22% specificity, the model predicted progression of the ophthalmopathy. Appearing in blood as well were most expanded thyroid clonotypes above 0.001 frequency.

V gene TRBV6-5 combines with J gene TRBJ1-2; D perhaps matches TRBD1 (6 bases). The clonotype comes from an adult man with Graves' hyperthyroidism. Sequenced sample: peripheral blood or thyroid tissue (not recorded which). This CDR3 reads CAISEKSGDYGYTF. The CDR3 nucleotides read TGTGCCATCAGTGAGAAGTCAGGGGACTATGGCTACACCTTC.